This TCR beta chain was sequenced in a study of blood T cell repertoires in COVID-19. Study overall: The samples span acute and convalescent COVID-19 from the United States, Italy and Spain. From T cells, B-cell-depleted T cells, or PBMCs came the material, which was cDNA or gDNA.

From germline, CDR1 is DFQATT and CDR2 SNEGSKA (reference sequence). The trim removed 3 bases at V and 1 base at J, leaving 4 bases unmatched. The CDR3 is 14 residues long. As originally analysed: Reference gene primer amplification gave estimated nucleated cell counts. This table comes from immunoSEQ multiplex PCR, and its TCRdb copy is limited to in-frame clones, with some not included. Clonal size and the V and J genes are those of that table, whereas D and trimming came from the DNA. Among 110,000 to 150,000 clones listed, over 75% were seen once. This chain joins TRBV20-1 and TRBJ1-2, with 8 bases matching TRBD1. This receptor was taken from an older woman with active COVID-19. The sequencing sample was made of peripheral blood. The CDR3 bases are TGCAGTGCTAGTGGGACAGGCCATAACTATGGCTACACCTTC. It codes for CSASGTGHNYGYTF.